This passage covers 6 T cell receptor beta chains from one sample sequenced in a study of blood T cell repertoires in COVID-19. Assay used: immunoSEQ multiplex PCR; TCRdb lists only in-frame clones, some missing. The sample contains a few hundred thousand clones, roughly 88% of which appear only once. What was sequenced was PBMCs or T cells enriched from blood (not recorded which). These receptors all come from a woman between 45 and 60 years old who had recovered from COVID-19.

This chain connects TRBV7-8 to TRBJ2-1; 11 bases fit TRBD2. The CDR3 is 17 amino acids. The V gene end was trimmed by 3 bases and the J gene end by 0 bases; junction bases not matched to a gene: 4. Germline-derived CDR1 and CDR2 are SGHVS and FQNEAQ. CDR3 sequence reads: CASSFSGRGFSYNEQFF. Here the CDR3 DNA reads TGTGCCAGCAGCTTTAGCGGGAGGGGATTCTCCTACAATGAGCAGTTCTTC.

The CDR3 nucleotides read TGTGCCAGCAGCCGAGGGGGCGTTTACAATGAGCAGTTCTTC. Translation: CASSRGGVYNEQFF. The chain links TRBV7-8 to TRBJ2-1, with 7 bases identical to TRBD1. The CDR3 covers 14 residues. CDR1 is SGHVS and CDR2 is FQNEAQ in the germline V gene. The V and J ends lost 5 bases and 4 bases, in that order; junction bases with no gene match: 5.

This chain connects TRBV3-1 (or the pseudogene TRBV3-2) to TRBJ2-1, with 9 bases aligning to TRBD1. The trim removed 3 bases at V and 4 bases at J, leaving 4 bases unmatched. CDR1 is LGHDT and CDR2 is YNNKEL in the germline V gene (reference sequence). The CDR3 extends over 15 amino acids. CDR3: CASSHTGQGYNEQFF. The CDR3, as DNA: TGTGCCAGCAGCCACACGGGACAGGGATACAATGAGCAGTTCTTC.

The chain is built from TRBV30 and TRBJ2-7; 10 bases are a match to TRBD2. Trimming took 1 base from V and 3 from J; bases not matched to a gene: 3. This CDR3 comprises 14 residues. Per germline, CDR1 GTSNPN and CDR2 SVGIG (reference sequence). CDR3 protein: CAWSASGSGYEQYF. The CDR3 nucleotides are TGTGCCTGGAGTGCTAGCGGGAGCGGCTACGAGCAGTACTTC.

The CDR3 DNA reads as TGTGCCAGCAGTGTCTCGCAGTACGAGCAGTACTTC. This sequence encodes CASSVSQYEQYF. The chain has TRBV25-1 and TRBJ2-7; D remains ambiguous. V lost 4 bases, J lost 4 bases, and 8 bases lay in between. The CDR3 consists of 12 residues. The germline V gene has CDR1 MGHDK and CDR2 SYGVNS.

The table lists this clone with a count of one. This chain connects TRBV5-1 to TRBJ2-4, with 10 bases that match TRBD2. V lost 1 base to trimming and J lost 6 bases; unmatched junction nucleotides: 7. Looked up from germline, CDR1 is SGHRS and CDR2 is YFSETQ. This CDR3 has 16 amino acids. The CDR3 is CASSLRAGGRSNIQYF. For the CDR3, the DNA is TGCGCCAGCAGCTTGCGAGCGGGAGGGCGTTCAAACATTCAGTACTTC.